This passage covers 6 T cell receptor beta chains from one sample sequenced in a study of cytomegalovirus exposure and HLA in healthy donors. Primers for the PCR totalled 60 Vbeta and 13 Jbeta. TCRdb keeps only in-frame clones here, not all; method: immunoSEQ multiplex PCR. Among roughly 200,000 clones listed, 82% were seen once. The sample was PBMCs. The receptors were gathered from a woman between 18 and 29 years old in good health and CMV-seronegative.

V usage is TRBV28 and J usage is TRBJ2-1; 10 bases map to TRBD2. This CDR3 is built from 15 residues. J gave up 4 bases and V 11 bases, and 11 bases lay outside the gene matches. CDR1 MDHEN and CDR2 SYDVKM come from the germline V gene. The CDR3 region has the DNA TGTGCCGCTAGCGGGAGATTTCTGGAGTACAATGAGCAGTTCTTC. This codes for CAASGRFLEYNEQFF.

In this sample, this clone turned up once. This chain uses TRBV28 with TRBJ2-7; 9 bases agree with TRBD1. Losses at the gene ends were 5 bases for V and 7 bases for J; bases not matched to a gene: 12. This CDR3 has 15 amino acids. In germline, CDR1 is MDHEN, CDR2 SYDVKM. The CDR3 region has the DNA TGTGCCAGCAGTCCTCCGGGACAGGGAGGGTATGAGCAGTACTTC. This codes for CASSPPGQGGYEQYF.

A note on this clone: At one end the junction does not follow the germline gene, possibly because of a read error. The gene calls are TRBV27 and TRBJ2-1; tentative D call: TRBD2 (5 bases). CDR1 and CDR2 from the germline V gene are MNHEY and SMNVEV (reference sequence). The CDR3 sequence is 16 residues long. The CDR3 here is CASSFFTSRPGNGQFF. CDR3 coding DNA: TGTGCCAGCAGTTTCTTCACTAGTCGTCCTGGGAATGGGCAGTTCTTC.

This sequence joins TRBV7-8 and TRBJ1-4; D possibly corresponds to TRBD1 (6 bases). Germline V gene sequence: CDR1 SGHVS, CDR2 FQNEAQ. CDR3 length: 13 residues. The V gene lost 7 bases and the J gene lost 8 bases, with 14 bases spanning the gap. The CDR3 nucleotides read TGTGCCAGCAACGCGGGCAGGGGCGAAAAACTGTTTTTT. Amino acid sequence: CASNAGRGEKLFF. Full variable domain (outside the CDR3, taken from reference TRBV7-8 and TRBJ1-4): GAGVSQSPRYKVAKRGQDVALRCDPISGHVSLFWYQQALGQGPEFLTYFQNEAQLDKSGLPSDRFFAERPEGSVSTLKIQRTQQEDSAVYLCASNAGRGEKLFFGSGTQLSVL.

The J gene is TRBJ2-2, the V gene TRBV14; 7 nucleotides match TRBD1. Germline assignment: CDR1 SGHDN and CDR2 FVKESK. The CDR3 consists of 16 residues. V gave up 4 bases and J gave up 2 bases; unmatched junction bases: 7. The CDR3 DNA sequence: TGTGCCAGCAGCCGGAGACAGGGTTTAAACACCGGGGAGCTGTTTTTT. It codes for CASSRRQGLNTGELFF.

The genes are TRBV7-9 and TRBJ2-1; no firm D call. Germline values: CDR1 SEHNR, CDR2 FQNEAQ (reference sequence). Trimming stripped 2 bases from V and 7 bases from J, with 6 bases between. The CDR3 covers 12 residues. CDR3 residues: CASSLIPNEQFF. CDR3 nucleotides: TGTGCCAGCAGCTTAATCCCTAATGAGCAGTTCTTC.